The clone carrying this T cell receptor (beta chain) has just a few counts. Its cognate antigen is unknown. One base away lies a much larger clone, so this may be a sequencing read error. The entry originates in a study of CD8 T cells in ankylosing spondylitis. Study-wide findings and caveats: Among TCR beta sequences, a motif of several highly homologous variants appeared characteristic of ankylosing spondylitis blood.

TCRdb redid the calling of the 5' RACE reads with MiXCR, one entry per CDR3 protein. The profile shows roughly 670,000 distinct CDR3 sequences, roughly 19% of them singletons. Sequencing input: blood, either unsorted or a sorted T cell fraction (not recorded which). The origin of this receptor is a male donor with ankylosing spondylitis.

CDR3 amino acids: CASSWDYEQYF. Here the CDR3 DNA reads TGTGCCAGCAGTTGGGACTACGAGCAGTACTTC. The rearrangement uses TRBV6-6 and TRBJ2-7; no clear D. V dropped 4 bases and J dropped 3 bases, with 4 bases sitting between them. The V gene's germline CDR1 is MNHNY and CDR2 SVGAGI (reference sequence). The CDR3 is 11 residues long.